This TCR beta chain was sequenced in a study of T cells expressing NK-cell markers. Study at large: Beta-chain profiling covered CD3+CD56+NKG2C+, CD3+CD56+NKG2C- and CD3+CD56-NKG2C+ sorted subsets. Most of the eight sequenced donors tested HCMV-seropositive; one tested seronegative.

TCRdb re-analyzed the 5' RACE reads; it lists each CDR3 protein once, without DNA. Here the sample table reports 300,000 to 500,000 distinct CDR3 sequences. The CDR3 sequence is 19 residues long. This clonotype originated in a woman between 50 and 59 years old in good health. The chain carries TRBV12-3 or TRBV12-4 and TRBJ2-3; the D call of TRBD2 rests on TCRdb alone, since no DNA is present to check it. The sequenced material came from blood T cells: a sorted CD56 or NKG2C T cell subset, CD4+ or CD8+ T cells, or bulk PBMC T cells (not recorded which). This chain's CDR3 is CASKVFRRGGLAVTDTQYF.